These T cell receptor beta chains were read from a single sample in a study of blood T cell repertoires in COVID-19. Method: immunoSEQ multiplex PCR; TCRdb's copy keeps in-frame clones and lacks some. The table has 130,000 to 150,000 clones, 75% to 90% seen once. Sequenced sample: PBMCs or T cells enriched from blood (not recorded which). The receptor set was obtained from a man aged 55 to 70 who had recovered from COVID-19. The CDR3 runs from the conserved cysteine through the conserved F or W. The order of the fields is CDR3 protein, CDR3 DNA, V gene, D gene, J gene, clone size. D genes are given only for firm matches. Rows may omit the clone size; those that give it use once, few, many or a size class.

CDR3 protein: CASSPGQHYGYTF
CDR3 DNA: TGTGCCAGCAGCCCGGGACAGCACTATGGCTACACCTTC
V gene: TRBV7-9
D gene: TRBD1
J gene: TRBJ1-2
clone size: -

CDR3 protein: CASSIGLEAFF
CDR3 DNA: TGTGCCAGTAGTATCGGACTTGAAGCTTTCTTT
V gene: TRBV19
D gene: -
J gene: TRBJ1-1
clone size: -

CDR3 protein: CSASPSGVYNEQFF
CDR3 DNA: TGCAGTGCTAGTCCTAGCGGGGTCTACAATGAGCAGTTCTTC
V gene: TRBV20-1
D gene: TRBD2
J gene: TRBJ2-1
clone size: -

CDR3 protein: CASSPTGLVVNEQFF
CDR3 DNA: TGTGCCAGCAGTCCGACAGGGCTGGTGGTGAATGAGCAGTTCTTC
V gene: TRBV28
D gene: TRBD1
J gene: TRBJ2-1
clone size: -

CDR3 protein: CASSKGQGVYEQYF
CDR3 DNA: TGTGCCAGCAGCAAAGGACAGGGAGTCTACGAGCAGTACTTC
V gene: TRBV21-1
D gene: -
J gene: TRBJ2-7
clone size: -

CDR3 protein: CASSELAGDTQYF
CDR3 DNA: TGCGCCAGCAGTGAACTAGCGGGGGATACGCAGTATTTT
V gene: TRBV10-1
D gene: TRBD2
J gene: TRBJ2-3
clone size: -

CDR3 protein: CATSDTGETQYF
CDR3 DNA: TGTGCCACCAGTGATACTGGAGAGACCCAGTACTTC
V gene: TRBV24-1
D gene: -
J gene: TRBJ2-5
clone size: -

CDR3 protein: CASSVAGTPYNSPLHF
CDR3 DNA: TGTGCCAGCAGCGTAGCCGGGACTCCGTATAATTCACCCCTCCACTTT
V gene: TRBV9
D gene: -
J gene: TRBJ1-6
clone size: -

CDR3 protein: CASSATVSYEQYF
CDR3 DNA: TGCGCCAGCAGTGCCACAGTTTCCTACGAGCAGTACTTC
V gene: TRBV10-1
D gene: -
J gene: TRBJ2-7
clone size: -

CDR3 protein: CASSSDTTYGYTF
CDR3 DNA: TGTGCCAGCAGTTCTGACACCACCTACGGCTACACCTTC
V gene: TRBV6-5
D gene: -
J gene: TRBJ1-2
clone size: -

CDR3 protein: CASSFPLLGSARDTQYF
CDR3 DNA: TGTGCCAGCAGTTTCCCCCTGCTTGGTTCAGCTAGGGATACGCAGTATTTT
V gene: TRBV28
D gene: -
J gene: TRBJ2-3
clone size: -

CDR3 protein: CAIRTGDYEQYF
CDR3 DNA: TGTGCCATACGGACTGGGGACTACGAGCAGTACTTC
V gene: TRBV6-5
D gene: -
J gene: TRBJ2-7
clone size: -

CDR3 protein: CASSGQLSNQPQHF
CDR3 DNA: TGTGCCAGTAGCGGACAGCTTAGCAATCAGCCCCAGCATTTT
V gene: TRBV19
D gene: -
J gene: TRBJ1-5
clone size: -

CDR3 protein: CASSHWDRGESYGYTF
CDR3 DNA: TGTGCCAGCAGCCATTGGGACAGGGGAGAATCCTATGGCTACACCTTC
V gene: TRBV3-1/TRBV3-2
D gene: TRBD1
J gene: TRBJ1-2
clone size: -

CDR3 protein: CASSDGVHYEQYF
CDR3 DNA: TGTGCCAGCAGCGACGGGGTCCACTACGAGCAGTACTTC
V gene: TRBV4-2
D gene: -
J gene: TRBJ2-7
clone size: -

CDR3 protein: CASSPPGRALANTEAFF
CDR3 DNA: TGTGCCAGCAGTCCCCCCGGCAGGGCTTTGGCGAACACTGAAGCTTTCTTT
V gene: TRBV28
D gene: -
J gene: TRBJ1-1
clone size: -

CDR3 protein: CASRTSGRIGEQYF
CDR3 DNA: TGTGCCAGTAGGACTAGCGGGAGGATCGGCGAGCAGTACTTC
V gene: TRBV19
D gene: TRBD2
J gene: TRBJ2-7
clone size: -

CDR3 protein: CSVEGTLTGNTIYF
CDR3 DNA: TGCAGCGTTGAGGGGACTCTGACTGGAAACACCATATATTTT
V gene: TRBV29-1
D gene: -
J gene: TRBJ1-3
clone size: -

CDR3 protein: CASSPGTGSDTQYF
CDR3 DNA: TGCGCCAGCAGCCCCGGGACAGGGTCAGATACGCAGTATTTT
V gene: TRBV5-1
D gene: TRBD1
J gene: TRBJ2-3
clone size: -

CDR3 protein: CASSLRGDQPQHF
CDR3 DNA: TGTGCCAGCAGCCTACGGGGGGATCAGCCCCAGCATTTT
V gene: TRBV7-9
D gene: -
J gene: TRBJ1-5
clone size: few

CDR3 protein: CASSLGAGGVLGGYTF
CDR3 DNA: TGTGCCAGCAGCCTAGGGGCAGGGGGTGTCCTAGGTGGCTACACCTTC
V gene: TRBV9
D gene: TRBD1
J gene: TRBJ1-2
clone size: -

CDR3 protein: CASSVLAGTDTQYF
CDR3 DNA: TGTGCCAGCAGCGTCCTAGCGGGAACAGATACGCAGTATTTT
V gene: TRBV9
D gene: TRBD2
J gene: TRBJ2-3
clone size: -

CDR3 protein: CASSIDWRDEDEQYF
CDR3 DNA: TGTGCCAGTAGTATAGATTGGAGGGATGAGGACGAGCAGTACTTC
V gene: TRBV19
D gene: -
J gene: TRBJ2-7
clone size: -

CDR3 protein: CASSYPGNYGYTF
CDR3 DNA: TGTGCCAGCAGTTACCCAGGGAACTATGGCTACACCTTC
V gene: TRBV6-5
D gene: -
J gene: TRBJ1-2
clone size: once

CDR3 protein: CASRREGSPLHF
CDR3 DNA: TGTGCCAGCAGAAGGGAGGGTTCACCCCTCCACTTT
V gene: TRBV2
D gene: -
J gene: TRBJ1-6
clone size: -

CDR3 protein: CASSVVNEKLFF
CDR3 DNA: TGTGCCAGTTCAGTTGTGAATGAAAAACTGTTTTTT
V gene: TRBV19
D gene: -
J gene: TRBJ1-4
clone size: -

CDR3 protein: CASSPTGRSTEAFF
CDR3 DNA: TGTGCCAGTAGTCCGACAGGGCGGAGCACTGAAGCTTTCTTT
V gene: TRBV19
D gene: TRBD1
J gene: TRBJ1-1
clone size: -

CDR3 protein: CASSLPSGGGTEAFF
CDR3 DNA: TGTGCCAGCAGTTTACCCTCGGGAGGGGGCACTGAAGCTTTCTTT
V gene: TRBV28
D gene: -
J gene: TRBJ1-1
clone size: -

CDR3 protein: CASIRNGEVFRNEQFF
CDR3 DNA: TGTGCCAGCATCCGGAACGGGGAAGTTTTTCGCAATGAGCAGTTCTTC
V gene: TRBV2
D gene: -
J gene: TRBJ2-1
clone size: -

CDR3 protein: CASSLLASNTGELFF
CDR3 DNA: TGTGCCAGCAGCTTGTTAGCGTCGAACACCGGGGAGCTGTTTTTT
V gene: TRBV5-6
D gene: -
J gene: TRBJ2-2
clone size: -

CDR3 protein: CASSYGPFNEQFF
CDR3 DNA: TGTGCCAGCAGTTACGGGCCTTTCAATGAGCAGTTCTTC
V gene: TRBV6-5
D gene: -
J gene: TRBJ2-1
clone size: -

CDR3 protein: CASSLLGQGYSGNTIYF
CDR3 DNA: TGTGCCAGCAGCCTCCTCGGACAGGGTTACTCTGGAAACACCATATATTTT
V gene: TRBV7-8
D gene: TRBD1
J gene: TRBJ1-3
clone size: -

CDR3 protein: CASRLEGYEQYF
CDR3 DNA: TGTGCCAGCAGGCTCGAGGGTTACGAGCAGTACTTC
V gene: TRBV2
D gene: -
J gene: TRBJ2-7
clone size: few

CDR3 protein: CASSDGRRGNTIYF
CDR3 DNA: TGTGCCAGCAGTGACGGGAGACGAGGAAACACCATATATTTT
V gene: TRBV6-1
D gene: -
J gene: TRBJ1-3
clone size: -

CDR3 protein: CASSLVLQETQYF
CDR3 DNA: TGTGCCAGCAGCTTAGTCCTCCAAGAGACCCAGTACTTC
V gene: TRBV7-2
D gene: -
J gene: TRBJ2-5
clone size: -

CDR3 protein: CASSSTSTRTEAFF
CDR3 DNA: TGTGCCAGCAGCTCCACCTCGACTAGGACTGAAGCTTTCTTT
V gene: TRBV11-1
D gene: -
J gene: TRBJ1-1
clone size: -

CDR3 protein: CASSSAPSGSSEQFF
CDR3 DNA: TGTGCCAGCAGTTCAGCCCCTAGCGGGAGTAGTGAGCAGTTCTTC
V gene: TRBV28
D gene: TRBD2
J gene: TRBJ2-1
clone size: -

CDR3 protein: CASSVGQGPNQPQHF
CDR3 DNA: TGTGCCAGCAGTGTAGGACAGGGTCCAAATCAGCCCCAGCATTTT
V gene: TRBV27
D gene: TRBD1
J gene: TRBJ1-5
clone size: many

CDR3 protein: CASSRGQGWRGTGELFF
CDR3 DNA: TGTGCCAGCAGTCGCGGACAGGGCTGGAGGGGAACCGGGGAGCTGTTTTTT
V gene: TRBV6-6
D gene: TRBD1
J gene: TRBJ2-2
clone size: -

CDR3 protein: CASSQWRAVDTIYF
CDR3 DNA: TGTGCCAGCAGCCAGTGGAGGGCGGTGGACACCATATATTTT
V gene: TRBV3-1/TRBV3-2
D gene: -
J gene: TRBJ1-3
clone size: -

CDR3 protein: CASSTSRATGGTEKLFF
CDR3 DNA: TGTGCCAGCAGCACGTCTAGGGCGACAGGGGGCACTGAAAAACTGTTTTTT
V gene: TRBV5-8
D gene: TRBD1
J gene: TRBJ1-4
clone size: few

CDR3 protein: CASRTKREARTYNEQFF
CDR3 DNA: TGTGCCAGCAGAACTAAGCGGGAGGCTCGAACCTACAATGAGCAGTTCTTC
V gene: TRBV28
D gene: TRBD2
J gene: TRBJ2-1
clone size: -

CDR3 protein: CASSLWGRPTDTQYF
CDR3 DNA: TGTGCCAGCAGTTTATGGGGCAGACCAACAGATACGCAGTATTTT
V gene: TRBV11-2
D gene: -
J gene: TRBJ2-3
clone size: -

CDR3 protein: CASSLGTATDTQYF
CDR3 DNA: TGTGCCAGTAGTTTAGGGACAGCCACAGATACGCAGTATTTT
V gene: TRBV19
D gene: TRBD1
J gene: TRBJ2-3
clone size: once

CDR3 protein: CASSFREGRNQPQHF
CDR3 DNA: TGTGCCAGTAGTTTCAGGGAGGGAAGGAATCAGCCCCAGCATTTT
V gene: TRBV19
D gene: -
J gene: TRBJ1-5
clone size: -

CDR3 protein: CSVARDTYGYTF
CDR3 DNA: TGCAGCGTTGCCCGGGACACCTATGGCTACACCTTC
V gene: TRBV29-1
D gene: -
J gene: TRBJ1-2
clone size: -

CDR3 protein: CAITRDSSYNEQFF
CDR3 DNA: TGTGCCATCACCCGGGACAGCTCCTACAATGAGCAGTTCTTC
V gene: TRBV10-3
D gene: TRBD1
J gene: TRBJ2-1
clone size: -

CDR3 protein: CASSSAGTRLGYTF
CDR3 DNA: TGTGCCAGCAGTTCGGCGGGGACCCGCCTGGGCTACACCTTC
V gene: TRBV28
D gene: -
J gene: TRBJ1-2
clone size: -

CDR3 protein: CASSIDRVETQYF
CDR3 DNA: TGTGCCAGTAGTATCGACAGGGTTGAGACCCAGTACTTC
V gene: TRBV19
D gene: TRBD1
J gene: TRBJ2-5
clone size: -

CDR3 protein: CASSLLALYEQYF
CDR3 DNA: TGTGCCAGCAGCTTATTAGCGTTATACGAGCAGTACTTC
V gene: TRBV7-8
D gene: -
J gene: TRBJ2-7
clone size: -

CDR3 protein: CASHSSTSGNTIYF
CDR3 DNA: TGTGCCAGCCACTCTTCCACGTCTGGAAACACCATATATTTT
V gene: TRBV6-5
D gene: -
J gene: TRBJ1-3
clone size: -

CDR3 protein: CASSPPGGLYTGELFF
CDR3 DNA: TGTGCCAGCAGCCCTCCCGGGGGACTCTACACCGGGGAGCTGTTTTTT
V gene: TRBV25-1
D gene: -
J gene: TRBJ2-2
clone size: -